The TCR beta chain described here comes from a study of T cells in Graves' hyperthyroidism and ophthalmopathy. Study-level information: Peripheral blood specimens were obtained at initial diagnosis, prior to any treatment.

The study, taken as a whole, reports: A model using 13 V-J features told ophthalmopathy apart from stable hyperthyroidism.

V shed 5 bases and J shed 6 bases, with 14 bases lying between them. The CDR3 is 13 amino acids. Germline V gives CDR1 MDHEN, CDR2 SYDVKM. RNA transcripts were the template for amplifying TCR beta CDR3 regions. First-round RT-PCR with HTBI primers amplified the TCR CDR3 region. TCRdb processed the multiplex PCR reads anew with MiXCR; each CDR3 protein has one entry. Counted here are about 740,000 distinct CDR3 sequences, 11% to 15% occurring once; the ten biggest clones make up roughly 10%. Stable Graves' hyperthyroidism meant no ophthalmopathy progression within 18 months. There are many counts of this clonotype. The antigen remains undetermined.

The source of this sequence is a woman under 30 with Graves' hyperthyroidism. What was sequenced was blood. The rearrangement uses TRBV28 and TRBJ2-7; a weak D match, TRBD1 (6 bases). CDR3 loop: CASSTDSWGEQYF. In nucleotides, the CDR3 is TGTGCCAGCAGTACGGACAGTTGGGGCGAGCAGTACTTC.